This T cell receptor beta chain was found in a study of cytomegalovirus exposure and HLA in healthy donors. On the study more broadly: Earlier results showed 117 million unique TCR beta sequences derived from 150 million to 200 million T cells. The early release's HLA-typed donors yielded roughly 85 million unique TCRs. General observations from the study: TCR beta chain V- and J-gene trimming was linked, in a later analysis, to a missense variant in DCLRE1C.

This clone appeared once. Its antigen is not known. Looked up from germline, CDR1 is MNHEY and CDR2 is SMNVEV (reference sequence). J lost 9 bases, V lost 6 bases, and 1 base had no gene match. The CDR3 covers 11 residues. Primers included in the PCR were 60 Vbeta and 13 Jbeta primers. TCRdb keeps only in-frame clones here, not all; method: immunoSEQ multiplex PCR. This table holds approximately 100,000 clones, 75% to 85% found once. Sequenced sample: PBMCs. The source is a man between 18 and 35 years old in good health and CMV-seropositive. The rearrangement links TRBV27 to TRBJ2-1; 8 nucleotides align to TRBD1. The chain's CDR3 is CASSGTGEQFF. DNA of the CDR3: TGTGCCAGCAGCGGGACAGGTGAGCAGTTCTTC.